The sequence of this T cell receptor beta chain was determined in a study of T cells in localized non-small cell lung cancer. Broader study findings: Median 57 top-100 tumor clones were shared with paired adjacent lung.

A word on this clone: Antigen specificity is unknown.

TCRdb's copy holds only in-frame clones and misses some; the assay was immunoSEQ multiplex PCR. The sample holds 15,000 to 20,000 clones; 90% are singletons and the top ten take 1.2%. Trimming took off 0 bases at V and 7 bases at J, with 7 bases between the two ends. The CDR3 spans 13 residues. Per germline, CDR1 MGHRA and CDR2 YSYEKL. The source was peripheral blood mononuclear cells, collected before any cancer treatment. This chain connects TRBV4-1 to TRBJ2-1; D gene ambiguous. The receptor comes from a woman between 35 and 75 years old with stage III lung adenocarcinoma. CDR3 amino acids: CASSQDPRNEQFF. Written as DNA, the CDR3 is TGCGCCAGCAGCCAAGATCCGAGGAATGAGCAGTTCTTC.